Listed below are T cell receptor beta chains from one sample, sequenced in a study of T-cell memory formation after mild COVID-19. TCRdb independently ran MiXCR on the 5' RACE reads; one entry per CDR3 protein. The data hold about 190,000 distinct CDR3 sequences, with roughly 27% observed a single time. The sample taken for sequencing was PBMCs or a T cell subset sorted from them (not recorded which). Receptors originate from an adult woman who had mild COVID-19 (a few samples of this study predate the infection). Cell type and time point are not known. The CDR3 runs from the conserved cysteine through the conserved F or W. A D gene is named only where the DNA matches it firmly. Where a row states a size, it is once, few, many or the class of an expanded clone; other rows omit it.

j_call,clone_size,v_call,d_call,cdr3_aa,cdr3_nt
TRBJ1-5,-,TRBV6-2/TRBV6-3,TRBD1,CASGTGNQPQHF,TGTGCCAGCGGGACAGGAAATCAGCCCCAGCATTTT
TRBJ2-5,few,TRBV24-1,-,CATGVQETQYF,TGTGCCACCGGGGTCCAAGAGACCCAGTACTTC
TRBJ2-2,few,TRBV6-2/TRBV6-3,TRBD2,CASSRGRANTGELFF,TGTGCCAGCAGTCGCGGGAGGGCGAACACCGGGGAGCTGTTTTTT
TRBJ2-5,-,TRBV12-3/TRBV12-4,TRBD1,CASRPTGLQTQYF,TGTGCCAGCAGACCGACAGGGTTGCAGACCCAGTACTTC
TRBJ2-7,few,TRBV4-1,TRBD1,CASSQGGQGATYEQYF,TGCGCCAGCAGCCAAGGCGGACAGGGAGCGACCTACGAGCAGTACTTC
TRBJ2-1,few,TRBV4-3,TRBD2,CASSQDYLSSGSLKHNEQFF,TGCGCCAGCAGCCAAGATTATTTATCTAGCGGGAGTTTGAAGCACAATGAGCAGTTCTTC
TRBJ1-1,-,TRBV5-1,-,CASSLGPELNTEAFF,TGCGCCAGCAGCTTGGGTCCGGAGTTGAACACTGAAGCTTTCTTT
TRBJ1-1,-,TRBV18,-,CASSPPKSMNTEAFF,TGTGCCAGCTCACCACCGAAGAGCATGAACACTGAAGCTTTCTTT
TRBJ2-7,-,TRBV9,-,CASSPQTGPYEQYF,TGTGCCAGCAGCCCCCAGACAGGCCCCTACGAGCAGTACTTC
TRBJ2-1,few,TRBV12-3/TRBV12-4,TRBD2,CASSLPGLAGGANEQFF,TGTGCCAGCAGCCTACCGGGACTAGCGGGAGGGGCAAATGAGCAGTTCTTC
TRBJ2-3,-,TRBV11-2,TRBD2,CASSSPFGGGATDTQYF,TGTGCCAGCAGCTCCCCCTTCGGCGGGGGGGCCACAGATACGCAGTATTTT
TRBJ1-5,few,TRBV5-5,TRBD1,CASSPDRGYGQPQHF,TGTGCCAGCAGCCCAGACAGGGGATACGGTCAGCCCCAGCATTTT
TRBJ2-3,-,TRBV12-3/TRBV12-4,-,CASSVRGDTQYF,TGTGCCAGCAGCGTCAGGGGAGATACGCAGTATTTT
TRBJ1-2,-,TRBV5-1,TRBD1,CASSPRTGEGYTF,TGCGCCAGCAGCCCCAGAACAGGGGAGGGCTACACCTTC
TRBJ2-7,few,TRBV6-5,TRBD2,CASSYLAGESSYEQYF,TGTGCCAGCAGTTACTTAGCGGGAGAGAGCTCCTACGAGCAGTACTTC
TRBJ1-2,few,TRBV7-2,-,CASSSQGANYGYTF,TGTGCCAGCAGCTCTCAGGGAGCTAACTATGGCTACACCTTC
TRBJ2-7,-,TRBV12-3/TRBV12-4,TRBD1,CASSSPGQGLDEQYF,TGTGCCAGCAGTTCCCCCGGACAGGGTTTGGACGAGCAGTACTTC
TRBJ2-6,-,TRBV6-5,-,CASRDRATGAGANVLTF,TGTGCCAGCAGGGACAGAGCTACAGGTGCGGGGGCCAACGTCCTGACTTTC
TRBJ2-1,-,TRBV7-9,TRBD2,CASSTTSGGFYNEQFF,TGTGCCAGCAGCACCACTAGCGGGGGATTCTACAATGAGCAGTTCTTC
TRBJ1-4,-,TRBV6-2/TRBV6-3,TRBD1,CASRTTGATNEKLFF,TGTGCCAGCAGAACTACAGGGGCAACTAATGAAAAACTGTTTTTT
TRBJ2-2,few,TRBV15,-,CATRETGELFF,TGTGCCACCAGGGAAACCGGGGAGCTGTTTTTT
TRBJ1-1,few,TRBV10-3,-,CAIQGVNTEAFF,TGTGCCATCCAAGGGGTGAACACTGAAGCTTTCTTT
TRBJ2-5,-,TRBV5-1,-,CASSPGTGWYQETQYF,TGCGCCAGCAGCCCTGGGACGGGATGGTACCAAGAGACCCAGTACTTC
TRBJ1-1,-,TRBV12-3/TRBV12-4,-,CASSLGFRGRNTEAFF,TGTGCCAGCAGTTTAGGCTTCAGGGGCAGGAACACTGAAGCTTTCTTT
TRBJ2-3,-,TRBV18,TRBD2,CASSLAGQDTQYF,TGTGCCAGCTCACTAGCGGGACAAGATACGCAGTATTTT
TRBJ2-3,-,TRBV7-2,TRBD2,CASSLASGSFNTQYF,TGTGCCAGCAGCTTAGCTAGCGGGAGCTTTAATACGCAGTATTTT
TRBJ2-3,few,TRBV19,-,CASSIGDTQYF,TGTGCCAGTAGTATCGGAGATACGCAGTATTTT
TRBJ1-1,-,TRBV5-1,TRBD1,CASSLVATGLNTEAFF,TGCGCCAGCAGCTTGGTGGCGACAGGGTTGAACACTGAAGCTTTCTTT
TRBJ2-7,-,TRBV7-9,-,CASSLVVSGSGYEQYF,TGTGCCAGCAGCTTAGTAGTATCGGGGTCGGGCTACGAGCAGTACTTC
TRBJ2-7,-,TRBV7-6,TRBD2,CASSSAPGTSEQYF,TGTGCCAGCAGCTCCGCCCCGGGGACTAGCGAGCAGTACTTC
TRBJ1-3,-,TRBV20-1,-,CSARGPSKAGNTIYF,TGCAGTGCTAGAGGACCCTCGAAGGCTGGAAACACCATATATTTT
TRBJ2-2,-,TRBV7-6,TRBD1,CASSLGSQGATGELFF,TGTGCCAGCAGCTTAGGGTCCCAGGGGGCCACCGGGGAGCTGTTTTTT
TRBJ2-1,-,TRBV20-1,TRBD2,CSAFTPSGGNEQFF,TGCAGTGCGTTCACGCCTAGCGGGGGCAATGAGCAGTTCTTC
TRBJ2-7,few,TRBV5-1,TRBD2,CASSLTSGASYEQYF,TGCGCCAGCAGTCTCACTAGCGGGGCCTCCTACGAGCAGTACTTC
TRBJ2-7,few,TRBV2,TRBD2,CASSEVLAGAEQYF,TGTGCCAGCAGTGAGGTACTAGCGGGCGCCGAGCAGTACTTC
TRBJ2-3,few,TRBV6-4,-,CASSDSPGADTQYF,TGTGCCAGCAGTGACTCCCCGGGAGCAGATACGCAGTATTTT
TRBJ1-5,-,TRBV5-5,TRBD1,CASSLGQGTQPQHF,TGTGCCAGCAGCTTAGGACAGGGAACCCAGCCCCAGCATTTT
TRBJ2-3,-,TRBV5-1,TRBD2,CATALSGGADTQYF,TGCGCCACCGCCCTTAGCGGGGGGGCGGATACGCAGTATTTT
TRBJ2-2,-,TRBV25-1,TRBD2,CASSESRLAGAGELFF,TGTGCCAGCAGTGAATCGAGGCTAGCGGGAGCCGGGGAGCTGTTTTTT
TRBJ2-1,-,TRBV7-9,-,CASSVSTSYNEQFF,TGTGCCAGCAGCGTCAGTACGTCCTACAATGAGCAGTTCTTC
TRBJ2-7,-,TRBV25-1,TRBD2,CASSPGTSNSYEQYF,TGTGCCAGCAGCCCCGGGACTAGCAACTCCTACGAGCAGTACTTC
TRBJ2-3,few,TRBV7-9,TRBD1,CASSLAGQGGSNTQYF,TGTGCCAGCAGCTTAGCTGGACAGGGGGGGTCGAATACGCAGTATTTT
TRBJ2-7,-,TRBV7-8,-,CASSTNTGMNLVYEQYF,TGTGCCAGCAGCACGAACACTGGGATGAATCTAGTCTACGAGCAGTACTTC
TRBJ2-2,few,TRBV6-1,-,CASSIGARTGELFF,TGTGCCAGCAGTATCGGGGCGCGGACCGGGGAGCTGTTTTTT
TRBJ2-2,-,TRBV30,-,CAWMVNTGELFF,TGTGCCTGGATGGTGAACACCGGGGAGCTGTTTTTT
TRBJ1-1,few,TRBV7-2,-,CASSLFGPSTEAFF,TGTGCCAGCAGCTTGTTCGGACCCTCCACTGAAGCTTTCTTT
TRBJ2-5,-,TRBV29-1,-,CSVEIGETQYF,TGCAGCGTTGAGATTGGAGAGACCCAGTACTTC
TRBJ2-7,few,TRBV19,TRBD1,CASSLDRASSNEQYF,TGTGCCAGTAGTCTTGACAGGGCGTCGTCTAACGAGCAGTACTTC
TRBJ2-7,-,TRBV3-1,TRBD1,CASSDRDRAYEQYF,TGTGCCAGCAGCGACCGGGACAGGGCCTACGAGCAGTACTTC